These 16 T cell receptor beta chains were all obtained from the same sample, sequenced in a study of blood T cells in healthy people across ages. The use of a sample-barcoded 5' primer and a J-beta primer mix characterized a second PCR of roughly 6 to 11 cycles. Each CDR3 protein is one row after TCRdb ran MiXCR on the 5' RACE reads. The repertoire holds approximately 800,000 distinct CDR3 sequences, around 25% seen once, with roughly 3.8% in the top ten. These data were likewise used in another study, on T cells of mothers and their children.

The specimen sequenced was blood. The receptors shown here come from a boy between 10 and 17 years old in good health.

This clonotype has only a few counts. The DNA for the CDR3 is TGTGCCAGCAGCCAAGATCCAGGGTACACTGAAGCTTTCTTT. Protein sequence: CASSQDPGYTEAFF. V and J are TRBV3-1 and TRBJ1-1; D perhaps matches TRBD1 (5 bases). The germline V and J ends were trimmed by 0 bases and 3 bases, with 8 bases remaining between them. The CDR3 spans 14 residues. Germline CDR1 is LGHDT and CDR2 is YNNKEL (reference sequence). The full variable domain, completed using reference TRBV3-1 and TRBJ1-1, is DTAVSQTPKYLVTQMGNDKSIKCEQNLGHDTMYWYKQDSKKFLKIMFSYNNKELIINETVPNRFSPKSPDKAHLNLHINSLELGDSAVYFCASSQDPGYTEAFFGQGTRLTVV.

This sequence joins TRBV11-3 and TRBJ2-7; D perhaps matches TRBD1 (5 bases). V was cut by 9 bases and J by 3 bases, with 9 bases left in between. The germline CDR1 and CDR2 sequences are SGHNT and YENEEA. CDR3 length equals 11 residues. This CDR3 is CARQADYEQYF. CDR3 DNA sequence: TGTGCCAGACAGGCGGACTACGAGCAGTACTTC.

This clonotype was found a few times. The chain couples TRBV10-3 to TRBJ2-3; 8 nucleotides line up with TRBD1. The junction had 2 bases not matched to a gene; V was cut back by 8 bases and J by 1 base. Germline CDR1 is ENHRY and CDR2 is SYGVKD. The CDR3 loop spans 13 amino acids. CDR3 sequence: CAIGQGGTDTQYF. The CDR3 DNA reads TGTGCCATCGGACAGGGTGGCACAGATACGCAGTATTTT.

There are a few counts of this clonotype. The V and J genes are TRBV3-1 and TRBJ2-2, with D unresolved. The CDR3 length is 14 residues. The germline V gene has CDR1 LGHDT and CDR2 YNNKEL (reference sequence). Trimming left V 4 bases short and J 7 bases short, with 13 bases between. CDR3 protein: CASSPPAEYGELFF. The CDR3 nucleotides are TGTGCCAGCAGCCCCCCCGCCGAATACGGGGAGCTGTTTTTT. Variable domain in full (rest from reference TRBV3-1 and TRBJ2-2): DTAVSQTPKYLVTQMGNDKSIKCEQNLGHDTMYWYKQDSKKFLKIMFSYNNKELIINETVPNRFSPKSPDKAHLNLHINSLELGDSAVYFCASSPPAEYGELFFGEGSRLTVL.

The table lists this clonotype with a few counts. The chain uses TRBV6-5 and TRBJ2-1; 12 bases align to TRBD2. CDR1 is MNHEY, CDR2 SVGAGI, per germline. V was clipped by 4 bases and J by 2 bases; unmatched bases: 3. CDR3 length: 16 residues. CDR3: CASSSTSGGPYNEQFF. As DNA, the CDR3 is TGTGCCAGCAGTTCAACTAGCGGGGGGCCCTACAATGAGCAGTTCTTC.

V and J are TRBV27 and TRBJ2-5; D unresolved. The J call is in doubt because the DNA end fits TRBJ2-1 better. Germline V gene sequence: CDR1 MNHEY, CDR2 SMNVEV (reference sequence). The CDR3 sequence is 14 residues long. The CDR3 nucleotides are TGTGCCAGCAGTGTGAGGCCAGCAAGTCATGAGCAGTTCTTC. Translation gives CASSVRPASHEQFF.

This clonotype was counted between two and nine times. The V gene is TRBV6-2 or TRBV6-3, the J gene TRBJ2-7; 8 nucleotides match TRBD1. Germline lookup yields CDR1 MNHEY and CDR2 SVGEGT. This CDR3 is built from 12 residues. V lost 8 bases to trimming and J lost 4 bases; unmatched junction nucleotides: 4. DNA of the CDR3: TGTGCCAGCTGGAGGACAGGGTACGAGCAGTACTTC. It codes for CASWRTGYEQYF.

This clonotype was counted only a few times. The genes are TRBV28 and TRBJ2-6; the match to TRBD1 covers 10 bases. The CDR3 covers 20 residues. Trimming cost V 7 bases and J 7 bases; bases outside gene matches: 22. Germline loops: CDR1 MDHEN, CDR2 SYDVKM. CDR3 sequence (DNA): TGTGCCAGCACTCCCATGTTCGGGACAGGGGAAGAAGGTGTCGCCAACGTCCTGACTTTC. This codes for CASTPMFGTGEEGVANVLTF.

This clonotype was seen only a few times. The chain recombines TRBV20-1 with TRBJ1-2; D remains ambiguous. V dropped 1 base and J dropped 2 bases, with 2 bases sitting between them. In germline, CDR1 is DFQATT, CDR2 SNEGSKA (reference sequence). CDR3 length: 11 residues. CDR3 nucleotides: TGCAGTGCTAGAGTGAACTATGGCTACACCTTC. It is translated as CSARVNYGYTF.

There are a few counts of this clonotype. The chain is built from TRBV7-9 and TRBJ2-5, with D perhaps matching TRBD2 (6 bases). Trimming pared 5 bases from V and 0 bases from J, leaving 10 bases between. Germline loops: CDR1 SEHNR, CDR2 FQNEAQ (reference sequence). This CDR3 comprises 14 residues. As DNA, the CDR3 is TGTGCCAGCAGCCTTCTAGCGAACCAAGAGACCCAGTACTTC. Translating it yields CASSLLANQETQYF.

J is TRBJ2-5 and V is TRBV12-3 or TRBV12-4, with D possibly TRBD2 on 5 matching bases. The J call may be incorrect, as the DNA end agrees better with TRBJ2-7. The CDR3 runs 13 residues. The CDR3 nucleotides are TGTGCCAGCAGTTTGAAGGCGGGCCACGAGCAGTACTTC. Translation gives CASSLKAGHEQYF.

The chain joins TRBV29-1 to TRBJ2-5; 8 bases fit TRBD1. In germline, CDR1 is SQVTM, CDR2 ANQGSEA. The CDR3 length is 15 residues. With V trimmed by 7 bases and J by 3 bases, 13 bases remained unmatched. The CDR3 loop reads CSAGFRDRSKETQYF. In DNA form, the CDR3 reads TGCAGCGCCGGATTCCGGGACAGGTCGAAAGAGACCCAGTACTTC.

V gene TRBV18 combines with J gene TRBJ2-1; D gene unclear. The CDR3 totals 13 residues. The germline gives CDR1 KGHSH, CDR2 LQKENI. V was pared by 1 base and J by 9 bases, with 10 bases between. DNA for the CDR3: TGTGCCAGCTCACCACTGGGCAAAGGTGAGCAGTTCTTC. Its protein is CASSPLGKGEQFF. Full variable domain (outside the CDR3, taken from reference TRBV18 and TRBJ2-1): NAGVMQNPRHLVRRRGQEARLRCSPMKGHSHVYWYRQLPEEGLKFMVYLQKENIIDESGMPKERFSAEFPKEGPSILRIQQVVRGDSAAYFCASSPLGKGEQFFGPGTRLTVL.

The CDR3 nucleotides are TGCAGTGCTAGAGATGGGAAGCGGGAGGCCCAGAATGAGCAGTTCTTC. Translating gives CSARDGKREAQNEQFF. The chain couples TRBV20-1 to TRBJ2-5, with TRBD2 matching over 9 bases. The DNA end favors TRBJ2-1, so the J call may be wrong. CDR1 and CDR2 (germline): DFQATT, SNEGSKA (reference sequence). The CDR3 is made up of 16 amino acids.

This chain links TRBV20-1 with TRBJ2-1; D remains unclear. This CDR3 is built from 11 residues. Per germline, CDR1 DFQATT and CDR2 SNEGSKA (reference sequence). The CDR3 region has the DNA TGCAGCGGAGCAACCCACAATGAGCAGTTCTTC. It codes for CSGATHNEQFF.

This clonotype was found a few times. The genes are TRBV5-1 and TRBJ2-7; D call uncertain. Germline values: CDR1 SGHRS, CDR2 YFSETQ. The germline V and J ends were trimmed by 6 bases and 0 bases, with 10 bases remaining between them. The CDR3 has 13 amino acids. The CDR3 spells CASNPPSSYEQYF. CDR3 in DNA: TGCGCCAGCAACCCGCCAAGCTCCTACGAGCAGTACTTC. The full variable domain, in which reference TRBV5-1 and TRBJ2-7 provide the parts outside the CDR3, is KAGVTQTPRYLIKTRGQQVTLSCSPISGHRSVSWYQQTPGQGLQFLFEYFSETQRNKGNFPGRFSGRQFSNSRSEMNVSTLELGDSALYLCASNPPSSYEQYFGPGTRLTVT.